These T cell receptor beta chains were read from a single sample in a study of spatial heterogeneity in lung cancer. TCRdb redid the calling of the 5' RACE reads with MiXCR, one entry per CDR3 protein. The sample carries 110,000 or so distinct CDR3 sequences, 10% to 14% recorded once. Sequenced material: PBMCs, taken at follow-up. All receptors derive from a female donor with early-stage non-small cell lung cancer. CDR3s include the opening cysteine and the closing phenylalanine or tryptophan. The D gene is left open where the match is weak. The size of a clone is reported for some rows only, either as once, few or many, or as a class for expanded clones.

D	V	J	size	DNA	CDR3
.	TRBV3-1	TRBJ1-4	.	TGTGCCAGCAGCCAAGCCTATGGACAGCAGGGTGAAAAACTGTTTTTT	CASSQAYGQQGEKLFF
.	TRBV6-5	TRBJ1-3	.	TGTGCCAGCGGCCCGAAGCGGAGCTCTGGAAACACCATATATTTT	CASGPKRSSGNTIYF
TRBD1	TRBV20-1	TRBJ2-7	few	TGCAGTGCTATCGATCCCGGGACAGGGCTCGACGAGCAGTACTTC	CSAIDPGTGLDEQYF
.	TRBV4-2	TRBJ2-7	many	TGTGCCAGCAGCCGACTAGGCGCCTACGAGCAGTACTTC	CASSRLGAYEQYF
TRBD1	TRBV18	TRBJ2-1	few	TGTGCCAGCTCACCCGAGGGGACAGTACATGAGCAGTTCTTC	CASSPEGTVHEQFF
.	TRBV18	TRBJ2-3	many	TGTGCCAGCTCCTCGAGGTCAGATACGCAGTATTTT	CASSSRSDTQYF
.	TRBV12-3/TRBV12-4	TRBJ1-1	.	TGTGCCAGCAGTTGGAACAGGGTAGGAACTGAAGCTTTCTTT	CASSWNRVGTEAFF
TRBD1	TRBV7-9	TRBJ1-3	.	TGTGCCAGCAGGATCTCAGGGGGGTTTGTTGGAAACACCATATATTTT	CASRISGGFVGNTIYF
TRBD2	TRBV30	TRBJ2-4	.	TGTGCCTGGACGCTAGCGGGGATCAAAAACATTCAGTACTTC	CAWTLAGIKNIQYF
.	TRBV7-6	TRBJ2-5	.	TGTGCCAGCAGCGGAACGACCGGGGAGACCCAGTACTTC	CASSGTTGETQYF
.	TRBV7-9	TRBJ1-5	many	TGTGCCAGCAGCGGGGGACACACCGGGAATAATCAGCCCCAGCATTTT	CASSGGHTGNNQPQHF
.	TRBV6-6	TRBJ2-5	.	TGTGCCAGTGGGAGTCCCGGAGCAGAGACCCAGTACTTC	CASGSPGAETQYF
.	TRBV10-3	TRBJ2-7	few	TGTGCCATCAGTGAGTCCGACTACCCGAGCTCCTACGAGCAGTACTTC	CAISESDYPSSYEQYF
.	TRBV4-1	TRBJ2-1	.	TGCGCCAGCAGCCACGTGGACCTCGGAATCTCCTACAATGAGCAGTTCTTC	CASSHVDLGISYNEQFF
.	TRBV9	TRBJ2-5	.	TGTGCCAGCAGCTCCACAGGCCCGAACAACGGAGAGACCCAGTACTTC	CASSSTGPNNGETQYF
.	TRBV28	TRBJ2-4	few	TGTGCCAGCAGTTGGGGGGGACAGCGGGCGCTTCTGGGCATTCAGTACTTC	CASSWGGQRALLGIQYF
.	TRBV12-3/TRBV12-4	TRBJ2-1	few	TGTGCCAGCAGTTTAGTCCAGGGGAGGCGGGATGAGCAGTTCTTC	CASSLVQGRRDEQFF
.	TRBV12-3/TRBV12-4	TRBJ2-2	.	TGTGCCAGCAGCTCGGACTGGGCGTCATTCGTCGGGGAGCTGTTTTTT	CASSSDWASFVGELFF
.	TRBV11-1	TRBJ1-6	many	TGTGCCAGCAGCTACATCGACAGTAACTATAATTCACCCCTCCACTTT	CASSYIDSNYNSPLHF
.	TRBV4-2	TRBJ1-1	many	TGTGCCAGCAGCCAAGATCATATTGAAGCTTTCTTT	CASSQDHIEAFF
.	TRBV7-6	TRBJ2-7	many	TGTGCCAGCAGCGTAGGAGGGACTCATGGGGAGCAGTACTTC	CASSVGGTHGEQYF
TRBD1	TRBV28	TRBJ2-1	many	TGTGCCAGCAGTTTGCGGACAGGGGACTACAATGAGCAGTTCTTC	CASSLRTGDYNEQFF
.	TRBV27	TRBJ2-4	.	TGTGCCAGCAGTTTACGTCCAGGGTGGGGAAACATTCAGTACTTC	CASSLRPGWGNIQYF
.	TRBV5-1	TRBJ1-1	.	TGCGCCAGCAGCTCTCAGGGAGGAAACACTGAAGCTTTCTTT	CASSSQGGNTEAFF
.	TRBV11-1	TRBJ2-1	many	TGTGCCAGCAGCTTAGGGGAGCTGGGGGAGCAGTTCTTC	CASSLGELGEQFF
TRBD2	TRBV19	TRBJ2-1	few	TGTGCCAGTAGTTGGGGGGGACTAGCCTTCGGGAGGACCAATGAGCAGTTCTTC	CASSWGGLAFGRTNEQFF
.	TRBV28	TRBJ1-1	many	TGTGCCACTGGGACGTTTGAAGCTTTCTTT	CATGTFEAFF
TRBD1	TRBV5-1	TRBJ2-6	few	TGCGCCAGCACAGGGGGCACTGGGGCCAACGTCCTGACTTTC	CASTGGTGANVLTF
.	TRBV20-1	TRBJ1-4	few	TGCAGTGCTAGAGAAGGGGCAACTAATGAAAAACTGTTTTTT	CSAREGATNEKLFF
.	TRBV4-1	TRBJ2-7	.	TGCGCCAGCAGGCCCTCGCGGGGATCCTACGAGCAGTACTTC	CASRPSRGSYEQYF
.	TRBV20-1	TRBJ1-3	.	TGCAGTGCTGCAGGGGCCAACTCTGGAAACACCATATATTTT	CSAAGANSGNTIYF
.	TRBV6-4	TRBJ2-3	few	TGTGCCAGCAGTGACGAGGGCTTATCATCAGATACGCAGTATTTT	CASSDEGLSSDTQYF
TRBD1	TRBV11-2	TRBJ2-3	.	TGTGCCAGCAGACTGCCGGACAGGGGGCGAAGTATCCCAGGCACAGATACGCAGTATTTT	CASRLPDRGRSIPGTDTQYF
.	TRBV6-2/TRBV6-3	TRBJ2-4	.	TGTGCCAGCAGGCGTCCCGGAGCCAAAAACATTCAGTACTTC	CASRRPGAKNIQYF
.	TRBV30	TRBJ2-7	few	TGTGCCTGGAGTGTATGGGGGAAAAGGGGCTACGAGCAGTACTTC	CAWSVWGKRGYEQYF
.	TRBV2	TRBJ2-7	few	TGTGCCAGCAAAAGGCAGGGTAGCTCCTACGAGCAGTACTTC	CASKRQGSSYEQYF
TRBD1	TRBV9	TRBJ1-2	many	TGTGCCAGCTCAGGGGGCGCTGGATATGGCTACACCTTC	CASSGGAGYGYTF